What follows are 9 T cell receptor beta chains derived from one specimen sequenced in a study of blood T cell repertoires in COVID-19 (TCRdb year 2020). The library was built by means of the immunoSEQ multiplex PCR assay. Here the immuneACCESS table is served through TCRdb, limited to in-frame sequences with V and J called. Missing clones are a known gap in these copies; in checked studies unresolved V genes cover under half, and the rest lacks a known reason. In all, the sample holds some 220,000 clones, and approximately 82% of those were seen once. Roughly a tenth of the sample belongs to the ten largest clones. Sequenced sample: peripheral blood. The receptors originated from a man aged 45-65 years with active or convalescent COVID-19.

V and J are TRBV24-1 and TRBJ2-1; D perhaps matches TRBD2 (6 bases). Germline lookup yields CDR1 KGHDR and CDR2 SFDVKD. V gave up 9 bases and J gave up 0 bases, with 20 bases separating them. The CDR3 has 17 amino acids. CDR3 bases: TGTGCCACCTCCATCGGGGGTGGGTCTACCTCCTACAATGAGCAGTTCTTC. Protein product: CATSIGGGSTSYNEQFF.

V is TRBV7-2 and J is TRBJ2-3; TRBD1 is a possible D gene (5 bases). Trimming left V 4 bases short and J 4 bases short, with 18 bases between. This CDR3 spans 16 amino acids. CDR1 SGHTA and CDR2 FQGNSA come from the germline V gene. DNA of the CDR3: TGTGCCAGCAGCTCCCAACCCGTAGGGGTCCCAGATACGCAGTATTTT. Residues: CASSSQPVGVPDTQYF.

This sequence joins TRBV25-1 and TRBJ1-1; D possibly corresponds to TRBD1 (6 bases). CDR1 and CDR2 from the germline V gene are MGHDK and SYGVNS. Trimming cost V 4 bases and J 0 bases, with 9 bases left between them. This CDR3 is 14 amino acids long. The DNA of the CDR3 is TGTGCCAGCAGTGGGGACAACATGAACACTGAAGCTTTCTTT. This codes for CASSGDNMNTEAFF.

V is TRBV7-9 and J is TRBJ2-1, with 9 bases fitting TRBD2. Losses at the gene ends were 7 bases for V and 6 bases for J; bases not matched to a gene: 13. This CDR3 comprises 16 residues. Germline CDR1 reads SEHNR; CDR2 reads FQNEAQ (reference sequence). The CDR3 DNA reads as TGTGCCAGCACGACTAACCTGAGACTAGCGGTCAATGAGCAGTTCTTC. It yields the protein CASTTNLRLAVNEQFF.

The rearrangement links TRBV2 to TRBJ2-7; 9 bases fit TRBD2. Germline V gene data show CDR1 as SNHLY and CDR2 as FYNNEI. This CDR3 comprises 15 residues. J gave up 3 bases and V 1 base, and 4 bases lay outside the gene matches. The CDR3 DNA is TGTGCCAGCAGTGAAGGTCTAGCGGGGAGCTACGAGCAGTACGTC. This sequence encodes CASSEGLAGSYEQYV.

The chain carries TRBV3-1 (or the pseudogene TRBV3-2) and TRBJ1-4, with D hard to call. Germline V CDR1 and CDR2: LGHDT, YNNKEL (reference sequence). The V gene lost 3 bases and the J gene lost 3 bases, with 14 bases spanning the gap. This CDR3 is 16 amino acids long. The CDR3 region is CASSHQWAEPNEKLFF. CDR3 sequence (DNA): TGTGCCAGCAGCCATCAGTGGGCAGAACCTAATGAAAAACTGTTTTTT.

V and J are TRBV7-8 and TRBJ2-2, with 7 bases that match TRBD2. V dropped 3 bases and J dropped 4; count of bases not matched to a gene: 8. Germline values: CDR1 SGHVS, CDR2 FQNEAQ. The CDR3 extends over 16 amino acids. Here the CDR3 DNA reads TGTGCCAGCAGCTTCCTAGTGGGGGGGACCACCGGGGAGCTGTTTTTT. Translated: CASSFLVGGTTGELFF.

The rearrangement uses TRBV7-9 and TRBJ1-2; 11 nucleotides line up with TRBD1. Trimming cost V 0 bases and J 4 bases; bases outside gene matches: 7. The CDR3 contains 17 residues. Germline CDR1 SEHNR, CDR2 FQNEAQ (reference sequence). The CDR3 loop reads CASSLAGTGGMGYGYTF. DNA for the CDR3: TGTGCCAGCAGCTTAGCCGGGACAGGGGGAATGGGCTATGGCTACACCTTC.

CDR3: CASSISREQFF. As DNA, the CDR3 is TGTGCCAGTAGTATTAGCCGTGAGCAGTTCTTC. The chain couples TRBV19 to TRBJ2-1; D gene uncertain. The CDR3 loop spans 11 amino acids. V lost 3 bases to trimming and J lost 9 bases, with 6 bases between them. Per the germline V gene, CDR1 is LNHDA and CDR2 is SQIVND (reference sequence).